This T cell receptor (beta chain) derives from a study of cytomegalovirus exposure and HLA in healthy donors. General study findings and limits: Across donors, most TCRs were seen rarely, yet some public ones were widespread. Reports credit the classifier with highly specific, highly sensitive diagnosis of cytomegalovirus status. A list of 150 or so TCR beta chains associated with cytomegalovirus was given.

Healthy bone marrow donors supplied every sample. Worth noting for this clone: As yet, its antigen is unknown.

Use of 60 Vbeta and 13 Jbeta primers characterized the PCR. Clones were sequenced by immunoSEQ multiplex PCR, and TCRdb holds only the in-frame ones, with some missing. The table lists approximately 170,000 clones, under 80% of them singletons. Input material: PBMCs. This TCR was sampled from a man aged 25-45 years in good health and CMV-seropositive.

Here the CDR3 reads CASAPGHATDTQYF. The CDR3 nucleotides read TGTGCCAGCGCTCCGGGACACGCCACAGATACGCAGTATTTT. This chain joins TRBV27 and TRBJ2-3; TRBD1 is a possible D gene (6 bases). In germline, CDR1 is MNHEY, CDR2 SMNVEV (reference sequence). This CDR3 comprises 14 residues. The V end was cut by 8 bases, the J end by 2 bases, with 14 bases between.